These T cell receptor beta chains were read from a single sample in a study of CD8+ T cells in alopecia areata. Some clones are missing from TCRdb's copy, which holds only in-frame ones; the method was immunoSEQ multiplex PCR. The sample records about 180,000 clones, about 55% being singletons. The sequencing used CD8+ T cells sorted from blood, collected at week 24, from a patient treated with tofacitinib. All receptors derive from a human donor with alopecia areata. Both conserved end residues are trimmed from each CDR3. Fields, in order: clone size, V gene, CDR3 protein. Clone size is shown for a subset of rows, as once, few, many or a class of expanded clone.

>-|TRBV30
AWKEGYEQF
>-|TRBV30
AWGDTNYEQY
>once|TRBV5-1
ASSQGDSSYGYT
>once|TRBV30
AGGGGSNGYT
>once|TRBV2
ASSEAKHYEQY
>few|TRBV29-1
SARTGAPGGYT
>few|TRBV21-1
ASTVYT
>-|TRBV13
ASSEGQDQNIQY
>-|TRBV10-3
AISETPDRDPYGYT
>-|TRBV27
ASSLVGLTTSTDTQY
>few|TRBV5-6
ASSPSGDTQY
>-|TRBV30
AWSETGYEQY